This T cell receptor (beta chain) appears in the sequencing data of a study of response to subunit inactivated influenza vaccine. Study outcomes and limitations: The authors proposed limited new T cell recruitment per seasonal influenza vaccination.

TCRdb ran MiXCR on the RT-PCR reads and lists one entry per CDR3 protein. In the table there are about 480,000 distinct CDR3 sequences, around 25% of which are singletons. As concerns this clonotype: Its specificity is not known.

V lost 0 bases and J lost 2; bases outside the gene matches: 16. The germline V gene encodes CDR1 MNHEY and CDR2 SVGEGT. This CDR3 is built from 21 residues. The gene calls are TRBV6-2 or TRBV6-3 and TRBJ2-3; 11 bases match TRBD1. The TCR originated in a man in his fifties or sixties who received an inactivated influenza vaccine. The sequencing here drew on CD4+ T cells sorted from PBMCs, taken roughly 5 days after vaccination. CDR3 sequence (DNA): TGTGCCAGCAGTTACTCGACGGGACAGGGGGTCGAGCGGGCTTTCACAGATACGCAGTATTTT. This codes for CASSYSTGQGVERAFTDTQYF.